What follows are 3 T cell receptor beta chains derived from one specimen sequenced in a study of blood T cell repertoires in COVID-19. The assay was immunoSEQ multiplex PCR, and TCRdb's table has in-frame clones only and misses some. The table has 120,000 or so clones, approximately 89% seen once; the top ten hold less than 4.5%. The sequencing sample was made of peripheral blood. The receptors stem from an older woman with acute or convalescent COVID-19.

This chain uses TRBV4-1 with TRBJ1-2, with TRBD1 as a possible D gene (5 bases). CDR1 is MGHRA and CDR2 is YSYEKL in the germline V gene. The CDR3 totals 15 residues. The V end lost 3 bases, the J end lost 9 bases, and 20 bases lay between the germline ends. The CDR3 bases are TGCGCCAGCAGCCAGTTCCATGGGCAGGGTAATAGCTACACCTTC. It specifies CASSQFHGQGNSYTF.

This chain uses TRBV7-9 with TRBJ2-5; the match to TRBD2 covers 9 bases. The V gene's germline CDR1 is SEHNR and CDR2 FQNEAQ (reference sequence). V shed 5 bases and J 1 base; nucleotides not matched to a gene: 8. There are 16 residues in the CDR3. This CDR3 is CASSHRAGGPQETQYF. CDR3 DNA: TGTGCCAGCAGCCACCGAGCGGGAGGTCCCCAAGAGACCCAGTACTTC.

V gene TRBV18 combines with J gene TRBJ1-1; 8 bases agree with TRBD1. Germline trimming cut 6 bases from V and 5 bases from J; bases unmatched to any gene: 8. The germline CDR1 and CDR2 sequences are KGHSH and LQKENI. The CDR3 is 14 residues long. The CDR3 sequence: CASSLDRGGTEAFF. Here the CDR3 DNA reads TGTGCCAGCTCCCTCGACAGGGGTGGAACTGAAGCTTTCTTT. Complete variable domain (other parts from reference TRBV18 and TRBJ1-1): NAGVMQNPRHLVRRRGQEARLRCSPMKGHSHVYWYRQLPEEGLKFMVYLQKENIIDESGMPKERFSAEFPKEGPSILRIQQVVRGDSAAYFCASSLDRGGTEAFFGQGTRLTVV.